This T cell receptor (beta chain) was obtained from a study of T-cell reconstitution after alpha-beta-depleted transplantation in children. Preparation of the TCRbeta library used unique molecular identifiers. TCRdb processed the PCR reads anew with MiXCR; each CDR3 protein has one entry. The sample shows 300,000 to 400,000 distinct CDR3 sequences, approximately 23% of them seen only once. There are a few counts of this clonotype. Its antigen remains unidentified. Findings and limits, study-wide: Certain patients had high TCRbeta diversity at day 60, and it came from recipient T cells and thymic progenitors that survived.

The germline V gene has CDR1 DFQATT and CDR2 SNEGSKA (reference sequence). V shed 3 bases and J 2 bases; nucleotides not matched to a gene: 1. The CDR3 has 14 amino acids. Sample: PBMCs, mostly from graft donor cells, taken 180 days after TCRalphabeta/CD19-depleted stem cell transplant. The sequence came from a male patient aged 5 to 17 who had a stem cell transplant for acute lymphoblastic leukemia, so the T cells may come from the graft donor. The V gene is TRBV20-1, the J gene TRBJ2-6; 7 nucleotides align to TRBD1. The CDR3 bases are TGCAGTGCTAGGAGGGGGCCTGGGGCCAACGTCCTGACTTTC. It encodes CSARRGPGANVLTF.